This T cell receptor beta chain is from a study of blood T cells in healthy people across ages. Together with a sample-barcoded 5' primer, a J-beta primer mix was included in a second PCR lasting about 7 to 11 cycles. TCRdb reprocessed the 5' RACE reads via MiXCR and lists one record per CDR3 protein. The sample holds 800,000 to 950,000 distinct CDR3 sequences, 35% to 40% seen once. CDR3 length equals 14 residues. V lost 7 bases to trimming and J lost 8 bases, with 17 bases between them. Germline V lookup: CDR1 SNHLY, CDR2 FYNNEI. The source of this sequence is a man between 18 and 35 years old in good health. Sequences were obtained from blood. This sequence joins TRBV2 and TRBJ1-4; TRBD1 might be the D (6 bases). As DNA, the CDR3 is TGTGCCAGCACTGACGGGACACAGCTCGAAAAACTGTTTTTT. It is translated as CASTDGTQLEKLFF.